The 25 T cell receptor beta chains given below trace back to one sample, sequenced in a study of blood T cell repertoires in COVID-19. Produced via immunoSEQ multiplex PCR; TCRdb's table is partial and in-frame only. Altogether about 72,000 clones are present, about nine tenths being singletons, with the ten largest covering 11%. The specimen sequenced was peripheral blood. The receptors come from a man in his 70s with active or convalescent COVID-19.

The chain carries TRBV19 and TRBJ2-5; 10 nucleotides match TRBD1. The CDR3 contains 14 residues. Losses at the gene ends were 3 bases for V and 4 bases for J; bases not matched to a gene: 2. Germline V gene sequence: CDR1 LNHDA, CDR2 SQIVND (reference sequence). As DNA, the CDR3 is TGTGCCAGTAGTATTAGGACAGGGGGAGAGACCCAGTACTTC. Encoded protein: CASSIRTGGETQYF. Full variable domain (rest looked up from reference TRBV19 and TRBJ2-5): DGGITQSPKYLFRKEGQNVTLSCEQNLNHDAMYWYRQDPGQGLRLIYYSQIVNDFQKGDIAEGYSVSREKKESFPLTVTSAQKNPTAFYLCASSIRTGGETQYFGPGTRLLVL.

The V and J genes are TRBV5-4 and TRBJ2-7; 8 bases align to TRBD1. V gave up 3 bases and J gave up 3 bases; unmatched junction bases: 5. The germline V gene encodes CDR1 SGHNT and CDR2 YYREEE (reference sequence). The CDR3 has 14 residues. In DNA form, the CDR3 reads TGTGCCAGCAGCTGGGGAACAGGGGGCTACGAGCAGTACTTC. It specifies CASSWGTGGYEQYF.

The CDR3 protein is CASSDGTAYGYTF. Here the CDR3 DNA reads TGTGCCAGCAGCGACGGGACAGCCTATGGCTACACCTTC. This chain uses TRBV7-9 with TRBJ1-2, with 7 bases aligning to TRBD1. The CDR3 consists of 13 residues. The germline CDR1 and CDR2 sequences are SEHNR and FQNEAQ (reference sequence). V dropped 5 bases and J dropped 4; count of bases not matched to a gene: 4.

DNA for the CDR3: TGTGCCAGCAGTTTAGTGGGAGCGAGGCAGTTCTTC. Its translation is CASSLVGARQFF. This chain connects TRBV28 to TRBJ2-1; a weak D match, TRBD2 (5 bases). The CDR3 length is 12 residues. The germline V gene has CDR1 MDHEN and CDR2 SYDVKM. Trimming removed 2 bases at V and 12 bases at J, with 11 bases between.

This rearrangement joins TRBV7-9 to TRBJ1-6; 9 nucleotides align to TRBD1. Germline CDR1 reads SEHNR; CDR2 reads FQNEAQ (reference sequence). V lost 6 bases, J lost 7 bases, and 1 base stayed unmatched. This CDR3 is built from 13 residues. In DNA, the CDR3 is TGTGCCAGCAGGGGGACAGGGAATTCACCCCTCCACTTT. Translation gives CASRGTGNSPLHF.

This chain joins TRBV12-5 and TRBJ2-1; D is possibly TRBD2 (5 bases). V dropped 4 bases and J dropped 2 bases, with 9 bases sitting between them. Germline assignment: CDR1 LGHNT and CDR2 FRNRAP. CDR3 length equals 14 residues. Here the CDR3 DNA reads TGTGCTAGTGGTTATGAGGGTACCTACAATGAGCAGTTCTTC. Translated, it gives CASGYEGTYNEQFF.

The V call is TRBV7-6, the J call TRBJ1-3, with TRBD1 as a possible D gene (6 bases). The CDR3 covers 17 residues. Looked up from germline, CDR1 is SGHVS and CDR2 is FNYEAQ. The germline V and J ends were trimmed by 4 bases and 2 bases, with 18 bases remaining between them. The DNA for the CDR3 is TGTGCCAGCAGCTACCGTAGTAGGGGGGGCGCTGGAAACACCATATATTTT. Its protein is CASSYRSRGGAGNTIYF.

V is TRBV7-2 and J is TRBJ2-4; 12 bases match TRBD2. V was pared by 2 bases and J by 6 bases, with 11 bases of the junction left unmatched. The CDR3 is made up of 18 amino acids. The germline V gene has CDR1 SGHTA and CDR2 FQGNSA. The CDR3: CASSLSLTSGRRGNIQYF. CDR3 DNA sequence: TGTGCCAGCAGCTTATCCCTCACTAGCGGGAGGAGGGGAAACATTCAGTACTTC.

This clone was recorded a few times. The chain couples TRBV28 to TRBJ1-1; D might be TRBD1 (6 bases). The length of the CDR3 is 13 residues. The V gene's germline CDR1 is MDHEN and CDR2 SYDVKM. The V and J ends lost 7 bases and 2 bases respectively, with 11 bases between them. The CDR3 bases are TGTGCCAGCACCCAGGGGTCCAACACTGAAGCTTTCTTT. Encoded protein: CASTQGSNTEAFF.

The J gene is TRBJ2-1, the V gene TRBV7-3; 9 nucleotides match TRBD1. The CDR3 loop spans 15 amino acids. Germline V gene data show CDR1 as SGHTA and CDR2 as FQGTGA. Losses at the gene ends were 6 bases for V and 3 bases for J; bases not matched to a gene: 6. The CDR3 nucleotides are TGTGCCAGCAGGACAGGGGGAGGAGGCTACAATGAGCAGTTCTTC. Its translation: CASRTGGGGYNEQFF. The full variable domain, with the rest looked up from reference TRBV7-3 and TRBJ2-1, is GAGVSQTPSNKVTEKGKYVELRCDPISGHTALYWYRQSLGQGPEFLIYFQGTGAADDSGLPNDRFFAVRPEGSVSTLKIQRTERGDSAVYLCASRTGGGGYNEQFFGPGTRLTVL.

The rearrangement links TRBV5-1 to TRBJ2-7, with 8 bases fitting TRBD2. Germline V CDR1 and CDR2: SGHRS, YFSETQ. The CDR3 totals 15 residues. V lost 2 bases, J lost 4 bases, and 8 bases stayed unmatched. CDR3 sequence: CASSLSGGPIYEQYF. DNA for the CDR3: TGCGCCAGCAGCTTAAGCGGGGGTCCAATTTACGAGCAGTACTTC.

A remark on this clone: One end of the junction does not line up with germline, which may come from a read error. This rearrangement joins TRBV7-7 to TRBJ2-2, with TRBD1 matching 11 bases. This CDR3 is 15 amino acids long. CDR1 and CDR2 from the germline V gene are SSHAT and FNYEAQ (reference sequence). Written as DNA, the CDR3 is TGTGCTAGCAGTCCCGGGACAGGGGGTTCAGGGGAGCTGTTTTTT. Protein sequence: CASSPGTGGSGELFF.

The rearrangement joins TRBV19 to TRBJ1-5, with 7 bases lining up with TRBD1. In germline, CDR1 is LNHDA, CDR2 SQIVND (reference sequence). The CDR3 spans 15 residues. Trimming at V came to 5 bases and at J to 7 bases, leaving 11 bases not matched to a gene. CDR3 sequence reads: CASSDRAGNKQPQHF. In nucleotides, the CDR3 is TGTGCCAGTAGTGACAGGGCTGGAAATAAACAGCCCCAGCATTTT.

V usage is TRBV18 and J usage is TRBJ2-2, with D possibly TRBD1 on 6 matching bases. The CDR3 is 17 amino acids. Per the germline V gene, CDR1 is KGHSH and CDR2 is LQKENI. Trimming took off 4 bases at V and 0 bases at J, with 15 bases between the two ends. CDR3 loop: CASSHDSGATNTGELFF. CDR3 sequence (DNA): TGTGCCAGCTCACACGATTCAGGGGCCACGAACACCGGGGAGCTGTTTTTT.

The genes are TRBV21-1 and TRBJ2-1; no check of the table's D call, TRBD1, against the DNA was made. TRBV21-1 is classified as a pseudogene. This CDR3 has 19 amino acids. The CDR3: CASSLKNAEGGVRHYEQFF. In DNA, the CDR3 is TGTGCCAGCAGCCTAAAAAATGCCGAAGGGGGCGTTAGGCACTATGAGCAGTTCTTC.

This chain links TRBV10-3 with TRBJ2-5; 8 nucleotides match TRBD2. The CDR3 loop spans 15 amino acids. CDR1 ENHRY and CDR2 SYGVKD come from the germline V gene. The V gene end was trimmed by 3 bases and the J gene end by 5 bases; junction bases not matched to a gene: 8. CDR3: CAISDNGRAGETQYF. The CDR3 nucleotides are TGTGCCATCAGTGATAACGGGAGGGCCGGCGAGACCCAGTACTTC.

The chain carries TRBV9 and TRBJ2-5; TRBD1 matches 11 bases. This CDR3 spans 16 amino acids. Germline CDR1 reads SGDLS; CDR2 reads YYNGEE. V lost 4 bases to trimming and J lost 4 bases; unmatched junction nucleotides: 9. In DNA, the CDR3 is TGTGCCAGCAGCATAACAACGGGACAGGGGGGAGAGACCCAGTACTTC. As protein: CASSITTGQGGETQYF. The whole variable domain, remainder taken from reference TRBV9 and TRBJ2-5, is DSGVTQTPKHLITATGQRVTLRCSPRSGDLSVYWYQQSLDQGLQFLIQYYNGEERAKGNILERFSAQQFPDLHSELNLSSLELGDSALYFCASSITTGQGGETQYFGPGTRLLVL.

This rearrangement joins TRBV7-9 to TRBJ1-1; D possibly corresponds to TRBD1 (5 bases). The V gene's germline CDR1 is SEHNR and CDR2 FQNEAQ (reference sequence). This CDR3 contains 16 residues. Trimming left V 5 bases short and J 4 bases short, with 20 bases between. The CDR3 bases are TGTGCCAGCAGCGTTGACATCGGACATGGCGCCACTGAAGCTTTCTTT. Translated, it gives CASSVDIGHGATEAFF.

This chain uses TRBV27 with TRBJ2-7; a possible D gene is TRBD2 (6 bases). Germline CDR1 reads MNHEY; CDR2 reads SMNVEV (reference sequence). Trimming stripped 3 bases from V and 0 bases from J, with 9 bases between. The CDR3 length is 14 residues. The DNA of the CDR3 is TGTGCCAGCAGTTTGAGGGAGGCCTCCTACGAGCAGTACTTC. Protein: CASSLREASYEQYF.

This chain joins TRBV2 and TRBJ1-2; D not certain. The CDR3 sequence is 11 residues long. The germline V gene encodes CDR1 SNHLY and CDR2 FYNNEI. V was pared by 1 base and J by 6 bases, with 3 bases between. CDR3: CASSEGDGYTF. The DNA for the CDR3 is TGTGCCAGCAGTGAAGGAGATGGCTACACCTTC.

This clone was counted once. The V gene is TRBV19, the J gene TRBJ1-2; possible D gene TRBD1, 5 bases. CDR1 is LNHDA, CDR2 SQIVND, per germline (reference sequence). V lost 4 bases, J lost 4 bases, and 13 bases lay in between. The CDR3 sequence is 14 residues long. The CDR3 coding sequence is TGTGCCAGTAGTAACCCCCAGGGCCGCTATGGCTACACCTTC. This encodes CASSNPQGRYGYTF. The full variable domain, its missing parts supplied by reference TRBV19 and TRBJ1-2, is DGGITQSPKYLFRKEGQNVTLSCEQNLNHDAMYWYRQDPGQGLRLIYYSQIVNDFQKGDIAEGYSVSREKKESFPLTVTSAQKNPTAFYLCASSNPQGRYGYTFGSGTRLTVV.

The chain has TRBV5-1 and TRBJ2-1; D unclear. CDR3 length: 14 residues. Looked up from germline, CDR1 is SGHRS and CDR2 is YFSETQ. V lost 0 bases, J lost 3 bases, and 7 bases lay in between. This chain's CDR3 is CASSLGHGYNEQFF. In DNA, the CDR3 is TGCGCCAGCAGCTTGGGACATGGCTACAATGAGCAGTTCTTC.

The chain couples TRBV2 to TRBJ1-5, with a tentative D call TRBD1 (5 bases). CDR3 length equals 15 residues. Trimming shortened V by 3 bases and J by 3 bases, and 12 bases separated the two germline ends. The V gene's germline CDR1 is SNHLY and CDR2 FYNNEI. The CDR3 DNA sequence: TGTGCCAGCAGTGACAGGGCCCTTCACAATCAGCCCCAGCATTTT. Protein sequence: CASSDRALHNQPQHF.

The chain has TRBV3-1 (or the pseudogene TRBV3-2) and TRBJ1-2; no reliable D call. The ends were cut back, 2 bases at V and 8 bases at J, with 18 bases in the middle. The CDR3 has 15 residues. Germline lookup yields CDR1 LGHDT and CDR2 YNNKEL (reference sequence). The CDR3 DNA is TGTGCCAGCAGCCAATACCGGGGAACCAGAATCGGCTACACCTTC. It translates to CASSQYRGTRIGYTF.

The chain is built from TRBV6-1 and TRBJ1-3, with D unclear. V gave up 1 base and J gave up 2 bases, with 9 bases separating them. CDR1 is MNHNS and CDR2 is SASEGT in the germline V gene. This CDR3 contains 15 residues. The DNA of the CDR3 is TGTGCCAGCAGTGAAGTGGGGAGGACTGGAAACACCATATATTTT. Amino acids: CASSEVGRTGNTIYF.